This TCR beta chain was profiled in a study of Graves' ophthalmopathy and Graves' hyperthyroidism. This clonotype was seen many times. Antigen specificity is unknown. General study results and limits: Among thyroid clonotypes expanded above 0.001 frequency, most also appeared in blood.

Germline V lookup: CDR1 SGHNT, CDR2 YYREEE (reference sequence). V lost 0 bases to trimming and J lost 3 bases, with 19 bases between them. The CDR3 covers 19 residues. The term stable hyperthyroidism indicated an absence of ophthalmopathy within 18 months of follow-up. The PBMC fraction was derived from around 10 ml of fresh peripheral blood. The study amplified TCR beta CDR3 regions using RNA transcripts. HTBI primers were used in a first-round RT-PCR, which preceded a second-round multiplex PCR. Using its own MiXCR run on the multiplex PCR reads, TCRdb lists one record per CDR3 protein. The top ten clones hold around 3% of a sample with around 400,000 distinct CDR3 sequences, around 21% of them seen once.

The V call is TRBV5-4, the J call TRBJ2-6; D gene ambiguous. The sequenced sample was peripheral blood. The TCR originated in a woman aged 18-35 years with stable Graves' hyperthyroidism. CDR3 residues: CASSLAHSAASGGANVLTF. As DNA, the CDR3 is TGTGCCAGCAGCTTGGCCCACTCGGCAGCCTCCGGTGGGGCCAACGTCCTGACTTTC.